The sequence of this T cell receptor (beta chain) was determined in a study of shared clonotypes between healthy human individuals. Splitting the CD4+ cells yielded a CD45RA+ naive subset and a CD45RA-negative memory subset. In the authors' methods: From ImmunoSEQ came sequences covering only the junction and carrying no quality scores, so filtering differed. The table came from immunoSEQ multiplex PCR; TCRdb's copy has only in-frame clones and leaves some out. V and J calls and clone size are copied from that table; D and trimming were computed from the DNA. The sample holds 1,400,000 or so clones, less than 99% seen once. Sequencing input: naive CD4+ T cells sorted from blood. As for subset: CD45RA+ positively selected. The receptor was derived from a man aged 25-45 years in good health.

The CDR3 nucleotides read TGCGCCACCACAGTGAGTGATGCTGGGGCCAACGTCCTGACTTTC. Translation: CATTVSDAGANVLTF. The genes are TRBV10-2 and TRBJ2-6; D unresolved. Germline V gene lookup returns CDR1 WSHSY and CDR2 SAAADI. Trimming stripped 10 bases from V and 2 bases from J, with 15 bases between. The CDR3 runs to 15 residues.